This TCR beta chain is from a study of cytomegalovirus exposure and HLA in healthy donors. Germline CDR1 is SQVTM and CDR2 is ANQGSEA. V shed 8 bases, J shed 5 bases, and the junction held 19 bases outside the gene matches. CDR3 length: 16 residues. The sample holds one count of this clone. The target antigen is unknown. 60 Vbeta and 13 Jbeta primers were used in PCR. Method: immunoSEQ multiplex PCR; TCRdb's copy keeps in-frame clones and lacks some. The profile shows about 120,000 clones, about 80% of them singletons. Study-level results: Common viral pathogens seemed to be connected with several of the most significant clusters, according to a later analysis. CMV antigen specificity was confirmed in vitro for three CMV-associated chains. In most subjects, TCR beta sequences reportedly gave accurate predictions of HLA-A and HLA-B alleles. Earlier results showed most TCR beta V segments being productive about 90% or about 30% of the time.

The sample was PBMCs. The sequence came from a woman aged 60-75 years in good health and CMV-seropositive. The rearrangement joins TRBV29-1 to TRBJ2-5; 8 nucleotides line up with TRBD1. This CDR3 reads CSTSRGWGTGGETQYF. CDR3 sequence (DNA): TGCAGCACCTCCCGGGGGTGGGGGACAGGAGGGGAGACCCAGTACTTC.